These 25 T cell receptor beta chains share one sample of origin, sequenced in a study of identical twins. TCRdb re-called the 5' RACE reads through MiXCR, storing one row per CDR3 protein. The data hold fewer than 500,000 distinct CDR3 sequences, with less than 25% observed a single time. The data were also submitted as part of a second study, on T cells expressing NK-cell markers.

The sequenced sample consisted of CD4+ T cells sorted from blood. The origin of the receptors is a woman aged 18-29 years in good health.

The chain joins TRBV12-3 or TRBV12-4 to TRBJ1-4; weak D call: TRBD1 (5 bases). This CDR3 region has 16 residues. V dropped 5 bases and J dropped 8 bases, with 21 bases sitting between them. CDR3 bases: TGTGCCAGCAGTCGGGGCCCACGGGGGAGGAGGGAAAAACTGTTTTTT. Protein sequence: CASSRGPRGRREKLFF.

This clonotype came up a few times. V is TRBV15 and J is TRBJ2-7; D possibly uses TRBD1 or TRBD2 (6 bases each). The germline V gene encodes CDR1 LNHNV and CDR2 YYDKDF (reference sequence). Trimming cost V 3 bases and J 2 bases, with 17 bases left between them. The CDR3 length is 16 residues. The CDR3 reads CATSSLTGRNTYEQYF. For the CDR3, the DNA is TGTGCCACCAGCAGTCTCACAGGGAGGAATACCTACGAGCAGTACTTC.

This clonotype was picked up a small number of times. The chain uses TRBV11-2 and TRBJ2-1; 7 bases fit TRBD1. Germline V gene lookup returns CDR1 SGHAT and CDR2 FQNNGV. This CDR3 has 11 residues. After removal of 4 bases from V and 12 bases from J, the junction contained 3 bases not matched to a gene. The CDR3 DNA follows: TGTGCCAGCAGCTCCTGGGACAGGCAGTTCTTC. It specifies CASSSWDRQFF.

This chain connects TRBV7-2 to TRBJ2-1; no definite D call. V was trimmed by 1 base and J by 1 base, leaving 14 bases between them. The CDR3 contains 17 residues. The germline V gene encodes CDR1 SGHTA and CDR2 FQGNSA. CDR3 protein: CASSLVGTLLSYNEQFF. The CDR3 coding sequence is TGTGCCAGCAGCTTAGTGGGCACCTTGCTTTCCTACAATGAGCAGTTCTTC. The whole variable domain, remainder taken from reference TRBV7-2 and TRBJ2-1, is GAGVSQSPSNKVTEKGKDVELRCDPISGHTALYWYRQSLGQGLEFLIYFQGNSAPDKSGLPSDRFSAERTGGSVSTLTIQRTQQEDSAVYLCASSLVGTLLSYNEQFFGPGTRLTVL.

This clonotype was counted only a few times. The chain combines TRBV10-3 with TRBJ2-5; the D gene is possibly TRBD2 (5 bases). Germline V CDR1 and CDR2: ENHRY, SYGVKD. V lost 2 bases and J 4 bases, leaving 11 bases between the germline ends. This CDR3 comprises 14 residues. The CDR3 nucleotides read TGTGCCATCAGTGAGGCGGGCCTAGTAGAGACCCAGTACTTC. Residues: CAISEAGLVETQYF.

The chain recombines TRBV6-1 with TRBJ2-1, with D tentatively TRBD2 (7 bases). The CDR3 runs to 14 residues. CDR1 is MNHNS, CDR2 SASEGT, per germline. Trimming cost V 7 bases and J 2 bases, with 12 bases left between them. This chain's CDR3 is CASKGGLAYNEQFF. In nucleotides, the CDR3 is TGTGCCAGCAAGGGGGGGCTCGCCTACAATGAGCAGTTCTTC.

The rearrangement links TRBV5-8 to TRBJ1-1; no definite D call. The V end lost 2 bases, the J end lost 4 bases, and 15 bases lay between the germline ends. Per germline, CDR1 SGHTS and CDR2 YDEGEE. The CDR3 totals 15 residues. DNA of the CDR3: TGTGCCAGCAGCTTCTACCTACCGGGTTCCACTGAAGCTTTCTTT. Protein product: CASSFYLPGSTEAFF.

This clonotype was counted only a few times. The chain links TRBV20-1 to TRBJ1-1; 7 bases line up with TRBD1. Germline lookup yields CDR1 DFQATT and CDR2 SNEGSKA (reference sequence). Trimming cost V 7 bases and J 7 bases; bases outside gene matches: 6. The CDR3 has 11 amino acids. The CDR3: CSGYRGGEAFF. CDR3 DNA: TGCAGTGGTTACAGGGGAGGTGAAGCTTTCTTT.

The rearrangement uses TRBV5-6 and TRBJ2-3, with D possibly matching TRBD1 (6 bases). Germline assignment: CDR1 SGHDT and CDR2 YYEEEE. The CDR3 has 14 residues. Trimming took 2 bases from V and 2 from J, leaving 9 bases between them. The CDR3 region has the DNA TGTGCCAGCAGCTTTTACAGGGACACAGATACGCAGTATTTT. Amino acids: CASSFYRDTDTQYF.

V and J are TRBV2 and TRBJ2-2, with D possibly TRBD2 on 5 matching bases. Trimming left V 7 bases short and J 6 bases short, with 15 bases between. This CDR3 contains 14 residues. Germline values: CDR1 SNHLY, CDR2 FYNNEI. The CDR3 spells CASTEGSRSGELFF. In nucleotides, the CDR3 is TGTGCCAGCACCGAAGGGAGCAGGTCCGGGGAGCTGTTTTTT.

This clonotype was seen a handful of times. The rearrangement joins TRBV7-6 to TRBJ2-6; D is perhaps TRBD1 (5 bases). The CDR3 has 15 residues. CDR1 SGHVS and CDR2 FNYEAQ come from the germline V gene. Trimming removed 1 base from V and 4 bases from J, with 8 bases in between. CDR3 coding DNA: TGTGCCAGCAGCTTAGGCAGGGCCGGGGCCAACGTCCTGACTTTC. Amino acids: CASSLGRAGANVLTF. The full variable domain, rest sourced from reference TRBV7-6 and TRBJ2-6, is GAGVSQSPRYKVTKRGQDVALRCDPISGHVSLYWYRQALGQGPEFLTYFNYEAQQDKSGLPNDRFSAERPEGSISTLTIQRTEQRDSAMYRCASSLGRAGANVLTFGAGSRLTVL.

The genes are TRBV5-1 and TRBJ2-4, with D perhaps TRBD2 (6 bases). V lost 3 bases and J lost 1, with 14 bases in between. There are 16 residues in the CDR3. CDR1 and CDR2 (germline): SGHRS, YFSETQ. This CDR3 reads CASSYGGLAAKNIQYF. The CDR3 bases are TGCGCCAGCAGCTACGGAGGGCTAGCGGCCAAAAACATTCAGTACTTC.

The chain links TRBV18 to TRBJ2-1; no firm D call. V lost 5 bases and J 13 bases, leaving 15 bases between the germline ends. Germline CDR1 and CDR2: KGHSH and LQKENI. The CDR3 runs to 12 residues. The CDR3 reads CASSSGPQGQFF. The CDR3 nucleotides read TGTGCCAGCTCATCCGGGCCCCAAGGACAGTTCTTC.

The chain employs TRBV7-9 and TRBJ1-3; D possibly corresponds to TRBD1 (5 bases). Per germline, CDR1 SEHNR and CDR2 FQNEAQ (reference sequence). Trimming left V 6 bases short and J 2 bases short, with 17 bases between. This CDR3 spans 16 amino acids. The CDR3 DNA reads TGTGCCAGCAGTACGGTCGGGGCCTTGGCTGGAAACACCATATATTTT. As protein: CASSTVGALAGNTIYF. Based on the CDR3 plus reference TRBV7-9 and TRBJ1-3, the full variable domain is DTGVSQNPRHKITKRGQNVTFRCDPISEHNRLYWYRQTLGQGPEFLTYFQNEAQLEKSRLLSDRFSAERPKGSFSTLEIQRTEQGDSAMYLCASSTVGALAGNTIYFGEGSWLTVV.

This clonotype was recorded at least ten times. The chain links TRBV6-5 to TRBJ2-3, with 7 positions matching TRBD2. The CDR3 sequence is 14 residues long. Looked up from germline, CDR1 is MNHEY and CDR2 is SVGAGI. V was clipped by 0 bases and J by 6 bases; unmatched bases: 3. CDR3 sequence (DNA): TGTGCCAGCAGTTACTCATCCGGGAGGGATACGCAGTATTTT. This translates into CASSYSSGRDTQYF.

This clonotype was recorded a few times. This sequence joins TRBV10-3 and TRBJ2-5; D not certain. With 6 bases removed from V and 1 base from J, the gap between germline ends came to 12 bases. Per germline, CDR1 ENHRY and CDR2 SYGVKD. The CDR3 covers 14 residues. The CDR3 region has the DNA TGTGCCATCAGAGACCCTACCTTCCAAGAGACCCAGTACTTC. Translation gives CAIRDPTFQETQYF.

A few counts support this clonotype. The chain employs TRBV7-2 and TRBJ2-2; D is ambiguous. This CDR3 region has 14 residues. CDR1 is SGHTA and CDR2 is FQGNSA in the germline V gene. The V end was cut by 0 bases, the J end by 4 bases, with 6 bases between. The CDR3 here is CASSLAPLTGELFF. The CDR3 DNA follows: TGTGCCAGCAGCTTAGCGCCGCTCACCGGGGAGCTGTTTTTT.

The chain joins TRBV20-1 to TRBJ2-5; perhaps TRBD2 as D (5 bases). Trimming pared 0 bases from V and 5 bases from J, leaving 19 bases between. The CDR3 is made up of 16 amino acids. Per germline, CDR1 DFQATT and CDR2 SNEGSKA (reference sequence). Here the CDR3 reads CSARDFSSGSGETQYF. As DNA, the CDR3 is TGCAGTGCTAGAGACTTTTCCAGCGGTTCGGGGGAGACCCAGTACTTC.

The rearrangement uses TRBV20-1 and TRBJ2-5; D could derive from TRBD1 or TRBD2 (6 bases each). V lost 2 bases, J lost 5 bases, and 12 bases lay in between. Germline loops: CDR1 DFQATT, CDR2 SNEGSKA (reference sequence). There are 13 residues in the CDR3. CDR3 loop: CSARYGGGETQYF. CDR3 in DNA: TGCAGTGCTAGATACGGGGGCGGGGAGACCCAGTACTTC.

The DNA for the CDR3 is TGTGCCAGCAGCCAACAGGGACTAGCGGGAGTGAACGAGCAGTACTTC. It is translated as CASSQQGLAGVNEQYF. The rearrangement links TRBV7-2 to TRBJ2-7; 14 bases line up with TRBD2. The CDR3 is 16 amino acids. After removal of 5 bases from V and 5 bases from J, the junction contained 8 bases not matched to a gene. Germline CDR1 and CDR2: SGHTA and FQGNSA.

This clonotype showed up many times. The chain uses TRBV2 and TRBJ2-7, with D hard to call. The V end lost 8 bases, the J end lost 0 bases, and 5 bases lay between the germline ends. CDR3 length: 11 residues. Germline assignment: CDR1 SNHLY and CDR2 FYNNEI. CDR3: CASGISYEQYF. As DNA, the CDR3 is TGTGCCAGCGGGATCTCCTACGAGCAGTACTTC.

This clonotype was observed many times. The chain joins TRBV15 to TRBJ1-1; D remains ambiguous. V lost 0 bases, J lost 0 bases, and 8 bases lay in between. The CDR3 consists of 15 residues. Germline values: CDR1 LNHNV, CDR2 YYDKDF (reference sequence). The CDR3 reads CATSREKGVNTEAFF. Written as DNA, the CDR3 is TGTGCCACCAGCAGAGAGAAGGGCGTGAACACTGAAGCTTTCTTT. The full variable domain, in which reference TRBV15 and TRBJ1-1 provide the parts outside the CDR3, is DAMVIQNPRYQVTQFGKPVTLSCSQTLNHNVMYWYQQKSSQAPKLLFHYYDKDFNNEADTPDNFQSRRPNTSFCFLDIRSPGLGDTAMYLCATSREKGVNTEAFFGQGTRLTVV.

The CDR3 reads CASSEALDGYNEKLFF. CDR3 DNA sequence: TGTGCCAGCAGTGAAGCCTTGGACGGCTATAATGAAAAACTGTTTTTT. The chain uses TRBV6-1 and TRBJ1-4; D ambiguous. Looked up from germline, CDR1 is MNHNS and CDR2 is SASEGT. CDR3 length: 16 amino acids. Trimming shortened V by 0 bases and J by 4 bases, and 12 bases separated the two germline ends.

This rearrangement joins TRBV20-1 to TRBJ2-1, with a weak D call TRBD2 (6 bases). V gave up 5 bases and J gave up 7 bases, with 24 bases separating them. CDR3 length: 16 amino acids. CDR1 is DFQATT, CDR2 SNEGSKA, per germline (reference sequence). DNA for the CDR3: TGCAGTGCTGCTGCCCCTACGGGAGAAATAAAAAATGAGCAGTTCTTC. It specifies CSAAAPTGEIKNEQFF.

The chain couples TRBV19 to TRBJ1-4; maybe TRBD1 (5 bases). The CDR3 is 18 amino acids. Germline assignment: CDR1 LNHDA and CDR2 SQIVND (reference sequence). Trimming cost V 2 bases and J 0 bases, with 16 bases left between them. Written as DNA, the CDR3 is TGTGCCAGTAGTATACAACGTGGGGGACCAACAACTAATGAAAAACTGTTTTTT. It translates to CASSIQRGGPTTNEKLFF.